The rows below give T cell receptor beta chains drawn from one sample of a study of T-cell reconstitution after alpha-beta-depleted transplantation in children. Each CDR3 protein gets one entry after TCRdb re-called the PCR reads with MiXCR. Of roughly 590,000 distinct CDR3 sequences listed, around a sixth were seen once; the top ten hold approximately 1%. The material was PBMCs from the stem cell graft donor, obtained from the stem cell graft. These receptors all come from a human donor who donated a stem cell graft to a child with acute myeloid leukemia. The conserved cysteine and the conserved F or W are not part of the CDR3 here.

TRBV20-1	TRBJ2-7	SALRAGQGRIYEQY
TRBV29-1	TRBJ2-2	SAPGRVAGELF
TRBV5-4	TRBJ1-2	ASSLWGPGREGYT
TRBV5-8	TRBJ1-4	ASSTVTGTTNEKLF
TRBV20-1	TRBJ2-1	SAIRTGRWNEQF
TRBV7-2	TRBJ2-2	ASSQKRADRGELF
TRBV12-3/TRBV12-4	TRBJ1-3	ASSRGGSGGNTIY
TRBV7-2	TRBJ2-6	ASGGMAGRSGANVLT
TRBV7-2	TRBJ1-1	ASSLAGRARVAF
TRBV9	TRBJ2-5	ASSVGTGKQETQY
TRBV12-3/TRBV12-4	TRBJ2-3	ASSPLESASTDTQY